This section outlines one TCR beta chain sequence together with its context. These data belong to a study of blood T cell repertoires in COVID-19. About the study: There were acute and convalescent COVID-19 samples, and they came from the United States, Italy and Spain. Nucleic acid was either cDNA or gDNA, and it came from T cells, B-cell-depleted T cells, or PBMCs.

Per the original data handling: The authors estimated nucleated cell counts from reference gene primer amplification. Assay: immunoSEQ multiplex PCR; the TCRdb copy retains only in-frame clones and omits some. Clonal size and the V and J genes are those of that table, whereas D and trimming came from the DNA. Of 95,000 to 150,000 clones listed, 55% to 70% are singletons. The CDR3 is 19 amino acids. Trimming shortened V by 0 bases and J by 5 bases, and 26 bases separated the two germline ends. The V gene's germline CDR1 is LGHDT and CDR2 YNNKEL (reference sequence). The sample was peripheral blood. This clonotype originated in a woman aged 70-85 years with acute or convalescent COVID-19. This chain uses TRBV3-1 (or the pseudogene TRBV3-2) with TRBJ2-7, with D maybe TRBD1 (5 bases). The CDR3 sequence: CASSQDGKGNRPILDEQYF. CDR3 DNA: TGTGCCAGCAGCCAAGATGGCAAGGGGAATCGTCCTATTTTGGACGAGCAGTACTTC.